Described below is a single T cell receptor beta chain sequence and its context. V was trimmed by 4 bases and J by 1 base, leaving 11 bases between them. From germline, CDR1 is SGHKS and CDR2 YYEKEE (reference sequence). CDR3 size: 15 residues. As processed by the authors: Estimation of nucleated cell counts was performed using reference gene primer amplification. Assay: immunoSEQ multiplex PCR; the TCRdb copy retains only in-frame clones and omits some. That table furnishes V, J and clone size, whereas the DNA furnished D and trimming. The sample yields roughly 80,000 clones, roughly 89% seen once. This sample was taken from a study of blood T cell repertoires in COVID-19. The wider study: Sites in the United States, Italy and Spain provided acute and convalescent COVID-19 samples. The cDNA or gDNA used as material had been derived from T cells, B-cell-depleted T cells, or PBMCs.

V gene TRBV5-5 combines with J gene TRBJ1-4; perhaps TRBD1 as D (5 bases). Sequenced sample: peripheral blood. The receptor comes from a woman older than 75 with active or convalescent COVID-19. The CDR3 reads CASSQGRVTNEKLFF. The CDR3 DNA sequence: TGTGCCAGCAGCCAGGGCAGGGTAACTAATGAAAAACTGTTTTTT. The whole variable domain, remainder taken from reference TRBV5-5 and TRBJ1-4, is DAGVTQSPTHLIKTRGQQVTLRCSPISGHKSVSWYQQVLGQGPQFIFQYYEKEERGRGNFPDRFSARQFPNYSSELNVNALLLGDSALYLCASSQGRVTNEKLFFGSGTQLSVL.